This T cell receptor beta chain was identified during a study of T cells in Graves' hyperthyroidism and ophthalmopathy. Using RNA transcripts as the source, TCR beta CDR3 regions were amplified. TCR CDR3 underwent first-round RT-PCR with the HTBI primer set. TCRdb ran MiXCR on the multiplex PCR reads and lists one entry per CDR3 protein. The table has hundreds of thousands of distinct CDR3 sequences, 40% to 55% seen once. Exclusion criteria comprised uncontrolled infection, other autoimmune disease, pregnancy or lactation. Each diagnosis was grounded in clinical symptoms, serum thyroxine and TRAb, thyroid ultrasound, and orbital computed tomography. The receptor's source is a woman in her late teens or twenties with Graves' hyperthyroidism. The sequencing input was peripheral blood or thyroid tissue (not recorded which).

The CDR3 DNA is TGTGCCAGCTCACGTATTGCAGCGGGGTTCGCTGAAGCTTTCTTT. Translation gives CASSRIAAGFAEAFF. The chain links TRBV7-9 to TRBJ1-1; D uncertain. V was cut by 8 bases and J by 6 bases, with 22 bases left in between. The CDR3 length is 15 residues. Per germline, CDR1 SEHNR and CDR2 FQNEAQ (reference sequence).